The 23 T cell receptor beta chains presented below share a single source sample, sequenced in a study of tumor and adjacent non-tumor tissue in lung cancer. RNA was extracted from bulk tissue without any cell sorting. TCRbeta libraries were built with three rounds of nested PCR, modified from ARM-PCR. TCRdb fed the multiplex PCR reads into MiXCR, producing one record per CDR3 protein. The repertoire holds 69,000 or so distinct CDR3 sequences, about three quarters seen once, with roughly 28% in the top ten. Sequenced material: lung tumor tissue. Every receptor here comes from a man in his fifties or sixties with non-small cell lung cancer.

With regard to this clonotype: The junction departs from germline at one end; a sequencing error may be responsible. The chain couples TRBV20-1 to TRBJ2-7, with 8 bases fitting TRBD2. The germline gives CDR1 DFQATT, CDR2 SNEGSKA (reference sequence). The CDR3 covers 14 residues. CDR3 in amino acids: CGATSGSSSYEHYF. CDR3 in DNA: TGCGGTGCCACAAGCGGGAGCAGTTCCTACGAGCATTACTTC.

A single count supports this clonotype. The CDR3 does not end in the conserved phenylalanine or tryptophan, so this is likely a read error. No DNA is shown, since the ends of the CDR3 on it are uncertain; the CDR3 is the one TCRdb lists. J is TRBJ1-5 and V is TRBV6-1; whether TRBD1, the table's D call, matches the DNA was not checked. Germline values: CDR1 MNHNS, CDR2 SASEGT. The CDR3 length is 13 residues, termini included. This chain's CDR3 is CACSQPRPGQLSS.

As for this clonotype: At one of its ends the junction is not consistent with the germline gene, which may arise from a read error. This chain connects TRBV5-4 to TRBJ2-3, with D perhaps being TRBD1 or TRBD2 (5 bases each). Per the germline V gene, CDR1 is SGHNT and CDR2 is YYREEE (reference sequence). The CDR3 sequence is 12 residues long. As DNA, the CDR3 is TGCTCCAGCAGCTGGGACGGGGTGGTGCAGTATTTT. This sequence encodes CSSSWDGVVQYF.

The chain employs TRBV25-1 and TRBJ1-3; D not resolved. CDR1 is MGHDK and CDR2 is SYGVNS in the germline V gene. The CDR3 runs 15 residues. Between the trimmed V and J ends, which lost 3 bases and 3 bases, there was a span of 12 bases. CDR3 nucleotides: TGTGCCAGCAGTGACTTGGGCGTCTATGGAAACACCATATATTTT. Protein: CASSDLGVYGNTIYF.

This clonotype appeared once. At one of its ends the junction is not consistent with the germline gene, which may arise from a read error. The J gene is TRBJ2-3, the V gene TRBV20-1, with 7 nucleotides matching TRBD2. This CDR3 spans 17 amino acids. Germline lookup yields CDR1 DFQATT and CDR2 SNEGSKA (reference sequence). CDR3 DNA sequence: TGCAGTTCTAGAGATTGGGTCGGCGGGAGCGCGACAAATATGCAGTATTTT. Its protein product is CSSRDWVGGSATNMQYF.

V and J are TRBV20-1 and TRBJ1-1; TRBD1 matches 7 bases. V lost 3 bases to trimming and J lost 7 bases; unmatched junction nucleotides: 11. Per germline, CDR1 DFQATT and CDR2 SNEGSKA (reference sequence). The CDR3 runs 14 residues. The CDR3 here is CSASGNRGGIEAFF. CDR3 in DNA: TGCAGTGCTAGTGGGAACAGGGGAGGCATTGAAGCTTTCTTT.

This clonotype has a single count. The chain is built from TRBV11-1 and TRBJ2-7; TRBD2 aligns across 7 bases. Trimming removed 5 bases from V and 9 bases from J; junction bases left unmatched: 10. The CDR3 sequence is 13 residues long. Per the germline V gene, CDR1 is SGHAT and CDR2 is FQDESV (reference sequence). The CDR3 sequence is CASSPGSWGGQYF. CDR3 coding DNA: TGTGCCAGCAGCCCCGGGTCGTGGGGGGGGCAGTACTTC.

This chain joins TRBV6-6 and TRBJ1-5; no definite D call. Germline V gives CDR1 MNHNY, CDR2 SVGAGI (reference sequence). The CDR3 contains 13 residues. In DNA form, the CDR3 reads TGTACCGGCAGGTCAGAATTAAATCAGCCCCAGCATTTT. This codes for CTGRSELNQPQHF.

Concerning this clonotype itself: The junction shows a germline mismatch at one end, possibly a read error. The chain combines TRBV12-3 or TRBV12-4 with TRBJ2-1; 7 bases map to TRBD2. The CDR3 totals 15 residues. The chain's CDR3 is CASSFPQRDHNEQLF. The CDR3 region has the DNA TGTGCCAGCAGTTTTCCTCAGCGGGATCACAATGAGCAGCTCTTC.

On this clonotype itself: Given the absence of the conserved phenylalanine or tryptophan at the CDR3 end, a read error is likely. The rearrangement uses TRBV6-2 or TRBV6-3 and TRBJ2-1, with D perhaps matching TRBD1 or TRBD2 (5 bases each). The CDR3 runs to 15 residues. Looked up from germline, CDR1 is MNHEY and CDR2 is SVGEGT. The CDR3 DNA reads as TGTGCTAGCACCGACGGGGCGGACTCCTACAATGAGCAGTTCATC. It yields the protein CASTDGADSYNEQFI.

Details on this clonotype: This CDR3 fails to terminate in the conserved phenylalanine or tryptophan, so it likely reflects a read error. This chain connects TRBV29-1 to TRBJ1-1; TRBD1 matches 7 bases. Per the germline V gene, CDR1 is SQVTM and CDR2 is ANQGSEA. The CDR3 loop spans 13 amino acids. CDR3: CRAPAGGDTEAFL. As DNA, the CDR3 is TGCAGAGCCCCGGCAGGGGGGGACACTGAAGCTTTCTTA.

For this clonotype: A read error may produce the germline difference seen at one junction end. The chain links TRBV6-1 to TRBJ2-7; no reliable D call. This CDR3 is 11 amino acids long. Germline V gene data show CDR1 as MNHNS and CDR2 as SASEGT. The CDR3 loop is CDSSENHEQYF. CDR3 DNA: TGTGACAGCAGTGAAAACCACGAACAGTACTTC.

On this clonotype itself: One junction end disagrees with the germline gene, perhaps due to a read error. The rearrangement links TRBV20-1 to TRBJ2-7, with D perhaps TRBD2 (5 bases). The CDR3 length is 12 residues. Germline loops: CDR1 DFQATT, CDR2 SNEGSKA (reference sequence). CDR3 loop: CSARDRPDERYF. The CDR3 coding sequence is TGCAGTGCGAGGGATCGACCCGACGAGCGGTACTTC.

Note on this clonotype: A read error may produce the germline difference seen at one junction end. The gene calls are TRBV10-3 and TRBJ2-6, with TRBD2 matching 15 bases. CDR1 is ENHRY, CDR2 SYGVKD, per germline. The CDR3 totals 20 residues. The CDR3 DNA reads as TGTGGCATCAGTGAAGATGGGACTAGCGGGAGGAACTCTGGGGCCAACCTCCTGACTTTC. Translated: CGISEDGTSGRNSGANLLTF.

As for this clonotype: A much larger clone differs from this one at a single base, so this may be a read error. CDR3 residues: CTSSSGQGKAHF. CDR3 sequence (DNA): TGTACCAGCAGCTCTGGACAGGGTAAAGCGCATTTT. The chain uses TRBV13 and TRBJ1-5, with 8 nucleotides matching TRBD1. The germline V gene has CDR1 PRHDT and CDR2 FYEKMQ (reference sequence). This CDR3 comprises 12 residues.

A note on this clonotype: At one of its ends the junction is not consistent with the germline gene, which may arise from a read error. The chain is built from TRBV6-5 and TRBJ2-7; 7 bases agree with TRBD2. The CDR3 is 15 amino acids. Germline-derived CDR1 and CDR2 are MNHEY and SVGAGI. This CDR3 reads CASCYWRRETAEQYF. The CDR3, as DNA: TGTGCCAGCTGTTACTGGAGGCGGGAGACGGCCGAACAGTATTTC.

As to this clonotype: Because the CDR3 is missing its conserved closing phenylalanine or tryptophan, this is likely a read error. The genes are TRBV20-1 and TRBJ2-1; D is unclear. Germline-derived CDR1 and CDR2 are DFQATT and SNEGSKA (reference sequence). CDR3 length: 15 amino acids. In nucleotides, the CDR3 is TGCGGTGCTAGAGGTCCAAGTAAGCATATCGATGAGCAGTTCCTC. Its translation is CGARGPSKHIDEQFL.

As regards this clonotype: Compared with germline, one end of the junction differs, possibly owing to a read error. The chain links TRBV20-1 to TRBJ2-1; possible D gene TRBD2, 6 bases. The CDR3 contains 17 residues. Germline CDR1 is DFQATT and CDR2 is SNEGSKA (reference sequence). The CDR3 sequence: CSARGLRELSRGNERSF. Here the CDR3 DNA reads TGCAGTGCTAGAGGCCTTAGAGAGCTCTCGCGGGGCAATGAGCGGTCCTTC.

Concerning this clonotype itself: The junction does not match germline at one end; this may be a read error. The CDR3 sequence: CASSYNIRGSFPREQFF. The CDR3 region has the DNA TGTGCCAGCAGTTACAATATACGCGGTAGTTTCCCCCGTGAGCAATTCTTC. The rearrangement joins TRBV6-2 or TRBV6-3 to TRBJ2-1, with D hard to call. Germline CDR1 and CDR2: MNHEY and SVGEGT. CDR3 length: 17 residues.

This clonotype has a count of ten or more. The chain links TRBV11-1 to TRBJ1-1; D may be TRBD1 (5 bases). Trimming shortened V by 0 bases and J by 7 bases, and 9 bases separated the two germline ends. Per germline, CDR1 SGHAT and CDR2 FQDESV (reference sequence). The CDR3 totals 13 residues. CDR3 DNA: TGTGCCAGCAGCTTAGCGACGGGGGATGAAGCTTTCTTT. Protein product: CASSLATGDEAFF.

With respect to this clonotype: This likely comes from a read error, as the CDR3 has no conserved phenylalanine or tryptophan at its end. The genes are TRBV10-1 and TRBJ2-1; 9 nucleotides agree with TRBD2. Trimming removed 5 bases from V and 6 bases from J; junction bases left unmatched: 11. From germline, CDR1 is WNHNN and CDR2 SYGVQD (reference sequence). The CDR3 spans 16 residues. The CDR3 nucleotides read TGCGCCAGCAGTCCCGGGACCTGCGGGAGGGGCAATGAGCAGTTCTCC. This codes for CASSPGTCGRGNEQFS.

Points on this clonotype: A junction end diverges from the germline sequence, so it may reflect a read error. This chain joins TRBV6-2 or TRBV6-3 and TRBJ1-6; the D gene is possibly TRBD1 (5 bases). The CDR3 has 15 amino acids. Germline CDR1 reads MNHEY; CDR2 reads SVGEGT. The CDR3 protein is CASSYPGRNNSTLLF. DNA for the CDR3: TGTGCCAGCAGTTACCCGGGACGGAATAATTCAACCCTCCTCTTT.

The chain joins TRBV29-1 to TRBJ2-2, with D possibly TRBD2 on 6 matching bases. The length of the CDR3 is 14 residues. V was shortened by 4 bases and J by 4 bases, with 13 bases between the two germline ends. Germline loops: CDR1 SQVTM, CDR2 ANQGSEA. This CDR3 reads CSVGRGTVTGELFF. The CDR3 DNA follows: TGCAGCGTTGGTCGCGGGACGGTCACCGGGGAGCTGTTTTTT.